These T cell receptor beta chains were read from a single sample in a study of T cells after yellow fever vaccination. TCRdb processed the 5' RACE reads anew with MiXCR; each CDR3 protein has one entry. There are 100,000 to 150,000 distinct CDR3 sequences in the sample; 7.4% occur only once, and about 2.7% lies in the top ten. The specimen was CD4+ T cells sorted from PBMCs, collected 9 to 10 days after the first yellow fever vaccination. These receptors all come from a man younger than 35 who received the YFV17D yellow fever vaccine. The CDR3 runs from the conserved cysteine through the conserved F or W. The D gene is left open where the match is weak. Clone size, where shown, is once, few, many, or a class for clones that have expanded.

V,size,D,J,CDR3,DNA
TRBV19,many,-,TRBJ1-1,CASSGSLNTEAFF,TGTGCCAGTAGTGGGTCGCTAAACACTGAAGCTTTCTTT
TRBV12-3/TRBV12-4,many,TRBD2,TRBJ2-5,CACNRGVGQETQYF,TGTGCCTGCAATCGGGGGGTTGGCCAAGAGACCCAGTACTTC
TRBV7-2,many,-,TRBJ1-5,CASSSPTLLGEPQHF,TGTGCCAGCAGCTCACCGACTCTCTTAGGAGAGCCCCAGCATTTT
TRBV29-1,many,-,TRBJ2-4,CSGGDHLAKNIQYF,TGCAGCGGTGGGGACCATTTAGCCAAAAACATTCAGTACTTC
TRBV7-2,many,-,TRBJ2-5,CASRGQETQYF,TGTGCCAGCCGGGGCCAAGAGACCCAGTACTTC
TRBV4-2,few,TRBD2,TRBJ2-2,CASSQESSGVDGELFF,TGTGCCAGCAGCCAAGAGTCCAGCGGGGTTGACGGGGAGCTGTTTTTT
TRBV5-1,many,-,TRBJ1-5,CASSLVGLDQPQHF,TGCGCCAGCAGCTTGGTGGGATTGGATCAGCCCCAGCATTTT
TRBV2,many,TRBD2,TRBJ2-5,CAGRTSAPQETQYF,TGTGCCGGTCGGACTAGCGCGCCCCAAGAGACCCAGTACTTC
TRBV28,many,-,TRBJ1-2,CASSFGGGYTF,TGTGCCAGCAGTTTTGGGGGTGGCTACACCTTC
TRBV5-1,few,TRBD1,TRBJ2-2,CASSSLQGDTGELFF,TGCGCCAGCAGCAGCCTACAGGGGGACACCGGGGAGCTGTTTTTT
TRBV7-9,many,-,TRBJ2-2,CASSLASYTGELFF,TGTGCCAGCAGCTTGGCGTCCTACACCGGGGAGCTGTTTTTT
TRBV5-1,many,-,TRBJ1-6,CASSSGRVAYNSPLHF,TGCGCCAGCAGCTCAGGCAGGGTTGCCTATAATTCACCCCTCCACTTT
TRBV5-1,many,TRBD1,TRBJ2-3,CASSPGTGGEDTQYF,TGCGCCAGCAGCCCAGGGACAGGGGGAGAAGATACGCAGTATTTT
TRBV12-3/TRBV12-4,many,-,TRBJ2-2,CASNGQRTGELFF,TGTGCCAGCAATGGTCAGCGCACCGGGGAGCTGTTTTTT
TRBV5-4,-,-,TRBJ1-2,CASSLEHRDGYTF,TGTGCCAGCAGCTTGGAACACAGGGATGGCTACACCTTC